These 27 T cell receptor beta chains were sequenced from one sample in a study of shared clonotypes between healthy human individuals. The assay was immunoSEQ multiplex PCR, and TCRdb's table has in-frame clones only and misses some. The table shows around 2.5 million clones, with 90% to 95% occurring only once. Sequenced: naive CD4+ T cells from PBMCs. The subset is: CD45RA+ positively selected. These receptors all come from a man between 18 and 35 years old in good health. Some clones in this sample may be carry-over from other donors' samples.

The CDR3 here is CASSEPGSTTQYF. The CDR3 bases are TGTGCCAGTAGTGAACCGGGCTCGACGACGCAGTATTTT. The chain recombines TRBV19 with TRBJ2-3; D call uncertain. V gave up 5 bases and J gave up 9 bases, with 15 bases separating them. The CDR3 is 13 residues long. The germline gives CDR1 LNHDA, CDR2 SQIVND (reference sequence).

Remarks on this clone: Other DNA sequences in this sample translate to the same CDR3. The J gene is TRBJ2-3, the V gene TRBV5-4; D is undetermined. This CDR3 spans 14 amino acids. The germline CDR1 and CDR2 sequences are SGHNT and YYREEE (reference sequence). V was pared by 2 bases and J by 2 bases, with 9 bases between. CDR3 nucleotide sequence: TGTGCCAGCAGCTTAGGCTCGTACACAGATACGCAGTATTTT. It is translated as CASSLGSYTDTQYF.

The CDR3 spells CASSLVSGSYNEQFF. The CDR3 nucleotides read TGTGCCAGCAGTTTAGTCAGCGGCTCCTACAATGAGCAGTTCTTC. The chain links TRBV28 to TRBJ2-1; weak D call: TRBD2 (5 bases). CDR1 is MDHEN, CDR2 SYDVKM, per germline. CDR3 length equals 15 residues. Trimming pared 2 bases from V and 0 bases from J, leaving 8 bases between. The full variable domain, in which reference TRBV28 and TRBJ2-1 provide the parts outside the CDR3, is DVKVTQSSRYLVKRTGEKVFLECVQDMDHENMFWYRQDPGLGLRLIYFSYDVKMKEKGDIPEGYSVSREKKERFSLILESASTNQTSMYLCASSLVSGSYNEQFFGPGTRLTVL.

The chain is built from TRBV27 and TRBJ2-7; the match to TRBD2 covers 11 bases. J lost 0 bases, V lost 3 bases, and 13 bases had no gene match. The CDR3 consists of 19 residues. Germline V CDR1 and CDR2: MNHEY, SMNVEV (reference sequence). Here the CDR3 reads CASSFRASGRTKNSYEQYF. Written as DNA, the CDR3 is TGTGCCAGCAGTTTCAGGGCTAGCGGGAGGACTAAAAACTCCTACGAGCAGTACTTC.

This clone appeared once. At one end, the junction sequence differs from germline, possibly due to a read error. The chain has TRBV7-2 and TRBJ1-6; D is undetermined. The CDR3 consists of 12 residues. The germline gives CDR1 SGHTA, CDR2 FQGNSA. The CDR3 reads CASSSNNSPLHF. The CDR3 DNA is TGTGCCAGCAGCTCCAATAATTCACCCCTCCACTTT.

This chain's CDR3 is CASRGLAGVFTDTQYF. CDR3 nucleotides: TGTGCCAGCAGGGGACTAGCGGGGGTTTTCACAGATACGCAGTATTTT. The rearrangement links TRBV28 to TRBJ2-3, with 14 positions matching TRBD2. This CDR3 comprises 16 residues. V lost 6 bases to trimming and J lost 2 bases; unmatched junction nucleotides: 4. Germline CDR1 and CDR2: MDHEN and SYDVKM. Together with reference TRBV28 and TRBJ2-3, the CDR3 gives the full variable domain: DVKVTQSSRYLVKRTGEKVFLECVQDMDHENMFWYRQDPGLGLRLIYFSYDVKMKEKGDIPEGYSVSREKKERFSLILESASTNQTSMYLCASRGLAGVFTDTQYFGPGTRLTVL.

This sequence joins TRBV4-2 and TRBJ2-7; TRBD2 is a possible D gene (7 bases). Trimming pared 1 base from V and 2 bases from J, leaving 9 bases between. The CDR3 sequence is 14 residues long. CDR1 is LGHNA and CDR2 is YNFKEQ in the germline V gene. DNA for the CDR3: TGTGCCAGCAGCCAAGGGGGGGGGCCCTACGAGCAGTACTTC. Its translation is CASSQGGGPYEQYF.

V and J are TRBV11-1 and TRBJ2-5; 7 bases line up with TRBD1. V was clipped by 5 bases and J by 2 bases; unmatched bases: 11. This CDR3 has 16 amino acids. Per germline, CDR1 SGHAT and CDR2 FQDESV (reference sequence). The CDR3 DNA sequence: TGTGCCAGCAGCCCGCCTAGACAGGGTGGACAAGAGACCCAGTACTTC. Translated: CASSPPRQGGQETQYF.

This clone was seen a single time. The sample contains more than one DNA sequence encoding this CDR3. DNA for the CDR3: TGCGCCAGCAGCTTGGGACAGGGGGCTACCTACGAGCAGTACTTC. This gives the protein CASSLGQGATYEQYF. The chain is built from TRBV5-1 and TRBJ2-7; 10 bases map to TRBD1. Trimming at V came to 0 bases and at J to 2 bases, leaving 2 bases not matched to a gene. The germline V gene encodes CDR1 SGHRS and CDR2 YFSETQ. This CDR3 has 15 residues.

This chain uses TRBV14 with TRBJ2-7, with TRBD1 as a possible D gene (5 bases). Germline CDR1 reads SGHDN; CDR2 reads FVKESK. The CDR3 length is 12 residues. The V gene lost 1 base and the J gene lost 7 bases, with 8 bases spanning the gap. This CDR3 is CASSQGWTEQYF. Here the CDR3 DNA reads TGTGCCAGCAGCCAAGGCTGGACAGAGCAGTACTTC.

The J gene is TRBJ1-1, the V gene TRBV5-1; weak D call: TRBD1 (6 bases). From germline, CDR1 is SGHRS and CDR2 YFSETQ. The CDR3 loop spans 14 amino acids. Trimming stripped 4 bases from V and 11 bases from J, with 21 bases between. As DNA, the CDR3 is TGCGCCAGCAGCCCGGACAGAAAGACACTGAAGGCTTTCTTT. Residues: CASSPDRKTLKAFF.

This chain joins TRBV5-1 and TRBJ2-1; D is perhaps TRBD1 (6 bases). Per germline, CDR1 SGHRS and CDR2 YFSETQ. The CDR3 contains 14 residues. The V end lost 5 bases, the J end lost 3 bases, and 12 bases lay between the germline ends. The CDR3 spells CASRQGGNYNEQFF. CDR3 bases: TGCGCCAGCAGGCAAGGGGGAAACTACAATGAGCAGTTCTTC.

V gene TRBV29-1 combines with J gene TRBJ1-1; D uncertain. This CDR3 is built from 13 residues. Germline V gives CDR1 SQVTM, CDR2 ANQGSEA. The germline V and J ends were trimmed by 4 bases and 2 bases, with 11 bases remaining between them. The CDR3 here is CSVGPGLNTEAFF. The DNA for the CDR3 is TGCAGCGTTGGCCCAGGACTCAACACTGAAGCTTTCTTT.

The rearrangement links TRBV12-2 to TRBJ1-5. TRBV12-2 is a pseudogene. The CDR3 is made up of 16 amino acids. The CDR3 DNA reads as TGTGCAAGTCGCTTAGAGATCGGGGCTGCTAATCAGCCCCAGCATTTT. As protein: CASRLEIGAANQPQHF.

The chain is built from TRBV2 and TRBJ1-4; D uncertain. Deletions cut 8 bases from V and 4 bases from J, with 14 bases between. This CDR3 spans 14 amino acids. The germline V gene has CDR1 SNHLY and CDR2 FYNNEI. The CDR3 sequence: CASLASRSNEKLFF. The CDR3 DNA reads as TGTGCCAGCCTCGCCAGCAGGAGTAATGAAAAACTGTTTTTT.

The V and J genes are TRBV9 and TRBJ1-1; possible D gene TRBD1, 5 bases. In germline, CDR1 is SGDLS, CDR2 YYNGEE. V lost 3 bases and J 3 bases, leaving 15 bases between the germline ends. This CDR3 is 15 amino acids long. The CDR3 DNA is TGTGCCAGCAGCGCCCAGGGTTCGACGGACACTGAAGCTTTCTTT. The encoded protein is CASSAQGSTDTEAFF. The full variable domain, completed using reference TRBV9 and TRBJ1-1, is DSGVTQTPKHLITATGQRVTLRCSPRSGDLSVYWYQQSLDQGLQFLIQYYNGEERAKGNILERFSAQQFPDLHSELNLSSLELGDSALYFCASSAQGSTDTEAFFGQGTRLTVV.

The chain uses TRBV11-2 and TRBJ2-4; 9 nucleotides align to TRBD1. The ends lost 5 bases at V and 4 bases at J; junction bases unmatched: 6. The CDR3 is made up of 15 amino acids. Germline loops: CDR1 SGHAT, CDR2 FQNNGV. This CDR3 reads CASSDGQGPKNIQYF. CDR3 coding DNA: TGTGCCAGCAGCGACGGACAGGGGCCAAAAAACATTCAGTACTTC.

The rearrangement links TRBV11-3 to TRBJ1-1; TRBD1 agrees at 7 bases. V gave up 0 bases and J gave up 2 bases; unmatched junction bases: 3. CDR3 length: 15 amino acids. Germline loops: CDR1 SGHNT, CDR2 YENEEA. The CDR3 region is CASSLEAGGNTEAFF. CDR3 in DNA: TGTGCCAGCAGCTTAGAGGCAGGGGGTAACACTGAAGCTTTCTTT.

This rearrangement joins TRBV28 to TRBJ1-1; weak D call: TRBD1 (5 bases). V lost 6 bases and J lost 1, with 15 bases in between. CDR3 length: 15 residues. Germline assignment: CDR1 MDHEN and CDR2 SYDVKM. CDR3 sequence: CASSYKWGENTEAFF. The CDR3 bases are TGTGCCAGCAGCTACAAGTGGGGGGAGAACACTGAAGCTTTCTTT.

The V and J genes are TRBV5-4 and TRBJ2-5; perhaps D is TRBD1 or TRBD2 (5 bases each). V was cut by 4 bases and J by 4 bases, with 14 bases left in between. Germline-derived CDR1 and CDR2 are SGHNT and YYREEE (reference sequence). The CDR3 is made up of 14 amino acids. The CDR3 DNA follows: TGTGCCAGCAGCATGGGGACGACCCCAGAGACCCAGTACTTC. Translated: CASSMGTTPETQYF. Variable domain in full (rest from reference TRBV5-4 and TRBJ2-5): ETGVTQSPTHLIKTRGQQVTLRCSSQSGHNTVSWYQQALGQGPQFIFQYYREEENGRGNFPPRFSGLQFPNYSSELNVNALELDDSALYLCASSMGTTPETQYFGPGTRLLVL.

The CDR3 protein is CASSDGSTANYGYTF. CDR3 DNA: TGCGCCAGCAGCGATGGATCGACGGCTAACTATGGCTACACCTTC. The V and J genes are TRBV5-1 and TRBJ1-2, with no clear D. V was cut by 4 bases and J by 0 bases, with 13 bases left in between. The V gene's germline CDR1 is SGHRS and CDR2 YFSETQ. The CDR3 is 15 amino acids.

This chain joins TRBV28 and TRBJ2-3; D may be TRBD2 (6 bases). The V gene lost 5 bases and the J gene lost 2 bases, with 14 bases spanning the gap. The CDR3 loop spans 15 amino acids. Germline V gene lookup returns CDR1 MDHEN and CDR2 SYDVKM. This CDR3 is CASSTGTPATDTQYF. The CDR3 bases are TGTGCCAGCAGTACCGGGACTCCGGCCACAGATACGCAGTATTTT.

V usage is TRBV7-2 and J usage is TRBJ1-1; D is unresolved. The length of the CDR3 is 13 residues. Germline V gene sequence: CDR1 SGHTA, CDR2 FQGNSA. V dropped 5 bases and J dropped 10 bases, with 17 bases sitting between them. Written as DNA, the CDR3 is TGTGCCAGCAGCCCAAGGGTCGGGGTGGGAGCTTTCTTT. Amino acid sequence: CASSPRVGVGAFF.

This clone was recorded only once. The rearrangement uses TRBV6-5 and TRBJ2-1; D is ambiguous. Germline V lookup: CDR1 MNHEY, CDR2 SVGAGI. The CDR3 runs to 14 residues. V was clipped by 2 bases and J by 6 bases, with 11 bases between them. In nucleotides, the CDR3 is TGTGCCAGCAGTTACCTAAGAGTCCGCAATGAGCAGTTCTTC. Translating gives CASSYLRVRNEQFF.

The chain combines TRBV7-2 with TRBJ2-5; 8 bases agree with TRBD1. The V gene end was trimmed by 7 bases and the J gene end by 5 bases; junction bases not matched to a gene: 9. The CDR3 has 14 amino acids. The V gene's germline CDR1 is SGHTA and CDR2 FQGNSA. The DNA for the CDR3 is TGTGCCAGCACTAGGACAGGGTCATGGGAGACCCAGTACTTC. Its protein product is CASTRTGSWETQYF. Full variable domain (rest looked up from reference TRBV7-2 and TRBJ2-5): GAGVSQSPSNKVTEKGKDVELRCDPISGHTALYWYRQSLGQGLEFLIYFQGNSAPDKSGLPSDRFSAERTGGSVSTLTIQRTQQEDSAVYLCASTRTGSWETQYFGPGTRLLVL.

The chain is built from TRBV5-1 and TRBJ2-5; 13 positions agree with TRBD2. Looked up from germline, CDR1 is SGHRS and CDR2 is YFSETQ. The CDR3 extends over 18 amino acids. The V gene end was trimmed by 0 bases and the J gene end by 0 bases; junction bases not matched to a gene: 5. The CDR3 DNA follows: TGCGCCAGCAGCTTGGCCTTACTAGCGGGAGGGTACCAAGAGACCCAGTACTTC. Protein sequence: CASSLALLAGGYQETQYF. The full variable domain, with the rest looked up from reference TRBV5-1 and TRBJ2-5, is KAGVTQTPRYLIKTRGQQVTLSCSPISGHRSVSWYQQTPGQGLQFLFEYFSETQRNKGNFPGRFSGRQFSNSRSEMNVSTLELGDSALYLCASSLALLAGGYQETQYFGPGTRLLVL.

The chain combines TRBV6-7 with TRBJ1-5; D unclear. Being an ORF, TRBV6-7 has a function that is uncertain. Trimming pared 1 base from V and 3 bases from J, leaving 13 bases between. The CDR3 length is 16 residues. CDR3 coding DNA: TGTGCCAGCAGTTACTGCATCAGGACGAACAATCAGCCCCAGCATTTT. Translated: CASSYCIRTNNQPQHF.